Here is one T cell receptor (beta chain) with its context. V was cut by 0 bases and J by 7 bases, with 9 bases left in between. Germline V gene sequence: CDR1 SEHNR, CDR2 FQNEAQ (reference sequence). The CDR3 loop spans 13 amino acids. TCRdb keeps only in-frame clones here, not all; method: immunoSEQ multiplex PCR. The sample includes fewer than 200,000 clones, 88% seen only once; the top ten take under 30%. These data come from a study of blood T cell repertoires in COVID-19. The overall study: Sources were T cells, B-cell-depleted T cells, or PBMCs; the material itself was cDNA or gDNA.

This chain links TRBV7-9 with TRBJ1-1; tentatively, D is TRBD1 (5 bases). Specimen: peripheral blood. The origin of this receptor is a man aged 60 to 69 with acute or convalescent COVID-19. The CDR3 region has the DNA TGTGCCAGCAGCTTAGCCATGGGGGGTGAAGCTTTCTTT. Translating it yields CASSLAMGGEAFF. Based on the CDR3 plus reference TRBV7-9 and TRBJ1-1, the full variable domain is DTGVSQNPRHKITKRGQNVTFRCDPISEHNRLYWYRQTLGQGPEFLTYFQNEAQLEKSRLLSDRFSAERPKGSFSTLEIQRTEQGDSAMYLCASSLAMGGEAFFGQGTRLTVV.